A selection of T cell receptor beta chains follows, all from one sample in a study of blood T cell repertoires in COVID-19. Only in-frame clones appear in the TCRdb table, and some are missing; sequencing was by immunoSEQ multiplex PCR. The sample lists nearly 200,000 clones; approximately 81% were seen once. Sequenced sample: peripheral blood. Every receptor here comes from a human donor in a cohort sampled during active COVID-19. Both conserved end residues are trimmed from each CDR3. Size tells how often a clone was seen (once, few, many) or the class of an expanded clone, and some rows leave it out.

size: .
J: TRBJ1-1
V: TRBV6-5
CDR3: ASSLRSNTEAF

size: few
J: TRBJ2-5
V: TRBV5-1
CDR3: ASSPGFRETQY

size: few
J: TRBJ1-2
V: TRBV6-5
CDR3: ASTQNTNYGYT

size: .
J: TRBJ1-4
V: TRBV14
CDR3: ASSQPATNEKLF

size: .
J: TRBJ2-2
V: TRBV28
CDR3: ASSFRQENTGELF

size: .
J: TRBJ2-1
V: TRBV3-1/TRBV3-2
CDR3: ASSQGAGDNEQF

size: .
J: TRBJ2-7
V: TRBV18
CDR3: ASSPQGGEQY

size: .
J: TRBJ1-5
V: TRBV19
CDR3: ASSFRDRGLGQPQH

size: .
J: TRBJ2-1
V: TRBV7-7
CDR3: ASSSGTGLHNEQF

size: many
J: TRBJ1-2
V: TRBV6-5
CDR3: ASSFTGESGYT

size: .
J: TRBJ1-2
V: TRBV5-4
CDR3: ASSFVGEDGYT

size: many
J: TRBJ2-7
V: TRBV27
CDR3: ASSQKSGLGYEQY

size: .
J: TRBJ1-6
V: TRBV5-1
CDR3: ASDSGTGNSPLH

size: .
J: TRBJ1-2
V: TRBV10-1
CDR3: ASSERTGEGANYGYT

size: .
J: TRBJ1-1
V: TRBV7-3
CDR3: ASSAFVGETNTEAF

size: .
J: TRBJ1-2
V: TRBV27
CDR3: ASSLSGVGQGGYGYT

size: .
J: TRBJ2-5
V: TRBV7-3
CDR3: ASSPDTNRETQY

size: few
J: TRBJ2-7
V: TRBV27
CDR3: ASSPFDPGHSYEQY

size: .
J: TRBJ2-1
V: TRBV30
CDR3: AWARREQF

size: .
J: TRBJ2-4
V: TRBV9
CDR3: ASSVGGSSKNIQY

size: .
J: TRBJ2-3
V: TRBV2
CDR3: ASSDTRTDTQY

size: .
J: TRBJ2-7
V: TRBV27
CDR3: ASKTGHRYEQY

size: .
J: TRBJ1-1
V: TRBV19
CDR3: ASSIPHDRDTEAF

size: .
J: TRBJ1-3
V: TRBV12-5
CDR3: ASGPPPSSGNTIY

size: .
J: TRBJ1-1
V: TRBV27
CDR3: ASSFDGDTEAF

size: few
J: TRBJ1-6
V: TRBV30
CDR3: AWSPGTGVLSLH

size: .
J: TRBJ2-2
V: TRBV5-1
CDR3: ASSNRTGGTGELF

size: .
J: TRBJ1-1
V: TRBV10-1
CDR3: ASRGTGNTEAF

size: few
J: TRBJ1-2
V: TRBV10-2
CDR3: ASSKGQNSYGYT

size: .
J: TRBJ1-2
V: TRBV3-1/TRBV3-2
CDR3: ASSRDRRGYT

size: .
J: TRBJ2-7
V: TRBV20-1
CDR3: TALENYEQY

size: .
J: TRBJ1-2
V: TRBV5-1
CDR3: ASSPAPGQNYGYT

size: .
J: TRBJ1-5
V: TRBV27
CDR3: ASSLFNGQPQH

size: .
J: TRBJ1-6
V: TRBV6-4
CDR3: ASSPDRNRNSPLH

size: .
J: TRBJ2-5
V: TRBV2
CDR3: ASRSGLAGGGETQY

size: .
J: TRBJ1-6
V: TRBV11-2
CDR3: ASSPDIHNSPLH

size: .
J: TRBJ2-1
V: TRBV7-3
CDR3: ASSLSDNNEQF

size: .
J: TRBJ1-3
V: TRBV6-1
CDR3: ASSDQRGGNTIY

size: .
J: TRBJ1-1
V: TRBV6-5
CDR3: ASSRQQWNTEAF

size: once
J: TRBJ1-2
V: TRBV7-8
CDR3: ASSPDRYYGYT

size: .
J: TRBJ1-1
V: TRBV2
CDR3: ASSGTGGIDEAF

size: .
J: TRBJ1-1
V: TRBV24-1
CDR3: ATRGQGSEAF

size: .
J: TRBJ2-2
V: TRBV6-5
CDR3: ASRGVAGETGELF

size: .
J: TRBJ2-5
V: TRBV7-2
CDR3: ASSLWAPEFQETQY

size: .
J: TRBJ1-1
V: TRBV3-1/TRBV3-2
CDR3: ASSQTDRGAF

size: .
J: TRBJ1-2
V: TRBV28
CDR3: ASKGQGLGYT

size: .
J: TRBJ1-1
V: TRBV24-1
CDR3: ATSERGTEAF

size: .
J: TRBJ2-7
V: TRBV10-1
CDR3: ASIPGTSGKPYEQY

size: few
J: TRBJ2-7
V: TRBV7-9
CDR3: ASSSTGTGYYEQY

size: .
J: TRBJ1-2
V: TRBV4-1
CDR3: ASSQAAQGAVGYT